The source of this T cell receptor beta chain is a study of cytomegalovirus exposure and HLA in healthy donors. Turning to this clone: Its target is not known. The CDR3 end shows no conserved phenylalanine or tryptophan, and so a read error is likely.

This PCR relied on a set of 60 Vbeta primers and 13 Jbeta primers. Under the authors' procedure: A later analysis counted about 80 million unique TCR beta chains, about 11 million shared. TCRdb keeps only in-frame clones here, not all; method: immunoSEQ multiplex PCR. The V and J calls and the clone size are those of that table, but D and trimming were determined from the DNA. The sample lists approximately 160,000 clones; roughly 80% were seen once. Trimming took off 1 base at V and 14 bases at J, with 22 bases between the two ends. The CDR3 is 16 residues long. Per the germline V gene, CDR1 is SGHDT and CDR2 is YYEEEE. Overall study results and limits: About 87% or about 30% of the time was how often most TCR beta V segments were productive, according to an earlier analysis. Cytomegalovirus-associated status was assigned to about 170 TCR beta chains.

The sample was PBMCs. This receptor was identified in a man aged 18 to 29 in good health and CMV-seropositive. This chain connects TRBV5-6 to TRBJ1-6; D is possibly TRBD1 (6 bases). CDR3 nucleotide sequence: TGTGCCAGCAGCTTGTGGGGGCGGGCTCGTATTATCACCCTCCACCTT. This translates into CASSLWGRARIITLHL.